This TCR beta chain was identified during a study of T-cell memory formation after mild COVID-19. Across the study: Across donors, TCR clusters were largely donor specific.

CDR1 and CDR2 from the germline V gene are PRHDT and FYEKMQ (reference sequence). The CDR3 runs 13 residues. The V and J ends lost 1 base and 3 bases respectively, with 6 bases between them. TCRdb ran MiXCR on the 5' RACE reads and lists one entry per CDR3 protein. The data show more than 80,000 distinct CDR3 sequences, over 10% seen once. V gene TRBV13 combines with J gene TRBJ2-5; D unclear. The specimen sequenced was PBMCs or a T cell subset sorted from them (not recorded which). The receptor was derived from an adult woman who had mild COVID-19 (a few samples of this study predate the infection). Cell type and time point are not known. Written as DNA, the CDR3 is TGTGCCAGCAGCTTAGCAGAGGAAGAGACCCAGTACTTC. Translated, it gives CASSLAEEETQYF.